This T cell receptor beta chain was retrieved from a study of blood T cell repertoires in COVID-19. This clone was seen ten or more times. The CDR3 extends over 16 amino acids. Trimming took 0 bases from V and 1 from J; bases not matched to a gene: 6. Germline V gene data show CDR1 as LGHNA and CDR2 as YNFKEQ. Under the authors' procedure: Amplification with reference gene primers provided the estimates of nucleated cell counts. Sequencing used immunoSEQ multiplex PCR; TCRdb keeps in-frame clones, though not all of them. V and J calls and clone size come straight from that table; D and trimming were deduced from the DNA. Here the sample spans roughly 200,000 clones, 85% being singletons. Each recovered donor of Cohort 3 presented with two negative PCRs, clearance, or symptom resolution.

This clonotype was sampled from a man aged 35 to 55 who had recovered from COVID-19. This chain uses TRBV4-2 with TRBJ2-7; 7 bases map to TRBD1. The sequencing sample was made of PBMCs or T cells enriched from blood (not recorded which). CDR3: CASSQDTGVGSYEQYF. The CDR3 DNA reads TGTGCCAGCAGCCAAGATACAGGGGTAGGGTCCTACGAGCAGTACTTC.